This is a list of T cell receptor beta chains from one sample in a study of T cells in Graves' hyperthyroidism and ophthalmopathy. TCRdb re-derived calls from the multiplex PCR reads in MiXCR, one entry per CDR3 protein. The data hold a few hundred thousand distinct CDR3 sequences, with 14% observed a single time. The sequencing input was blood. These TCRs come from a woman in her twenties or thirties with Graves' ophthalmopathy. The CDR3 runs from the conserved cysteine through the conserved F or W. D genes are given only for firm matches. Size is stated for part of the rows, as once, few or many counts, or as a class when the clone is expanded.

TRBV5-6	TRBJ1-2	few	15	.	CASSFLQGFGYGYTF	TGTGCCAGCAGCTTTCTGCAGGGCTTTGGCTATGGCTACACCTTC
TRBV7-3	TRBJ2-1	many	13	TRBD1	CASGKVRGNEQFF	TGTGCCAGCGGAAAGGTCAGGGGGAATGAGCAGTTCTTC
TRBV6-1	TRBJ2-1	many	11	TRBD1	CASSAGQVQFF	TGTGCCAGCAGTGCCGGACAGGTACAGTTCTTC
TRBV7-6	TRBJ1-5	few	14	.	CASSLGGVNQPQHF	TGTGCCAGCAGCTTAGGAGGGGTGAATCAGCCCCAGCATTTT
TRBV3-1	TRBJ2-2	many	16	TRBD2	CASSRLAGGNTGELFF	TGTGCCAGCAGCAGATTAGCGGGGGGAAACACCGGGGAGCTGTTTTTT
TRBV29-1	TRBJ2-4	many	15	.	CSVEGQGLAKNIQYF	TGCAGCGTTGAGGGCCAGGGACTAGCCAAAAACATTCAGTACTTC
TRBV7-9	TRBJ1-4	many	16	.	CASSFLRQPGGEKLFF	TGTGCCAGCAGCTTCCTCCGACAGCCCGGAGGGGAAAAACTGTTTTTT
TRBV18	TRBJ2-7	many	15	.	CASSPMVSSVFEQYF	TGTGCCAGCTCACCAATGGTGTCTAGCGTCTTCGAGCAGTACTTC
TRBV5-6	TRBJ1-1	few	13	TRBD1	CASSLAGGSEAFF	TGTGCCAGCAGCTTGGCAGGGGGGTCTGAAGCTTTCTTT
TRBV19	TRBJ2-7	.	15	.	CASSAGQSGTYEQYF	TGTGCCAGTAGTGCAGGACAAAGCGGTACCTACGAGCAGTACTTC
TRBV10-2	TRBJ2-3	.	13	TRBD2	CASGTSGSDTQYF	TGCGCCAGCGGCACTAGCGGGTCTGATACGCAGTATTTT
TRBV9	TRBJ2-1	many	13	.	CASSIGPFNEQFF	TGTGCCAGCAGCATCGGGCCTTTCAATGAGCAGTTCTTC
TRBV20-1	TRBJ2-1	many	11	.	CSATRQNEQFF	TGCAGTGCTACCAGACAGAATGAGCAGTTCTTC
TRBV7-2	TRBJ1-2	few	15	.	CASSDRPGSFYGYTF	TGTGCCAGCAGCGACCGGCCGGGCAGCTTCTATGGCTACACCTTC
TRBV7-7	TRBJ1-3	few	19	.	CASSFGCGAVMCSGNTIYF	TGTGCTAGCAGCTTCGGGTGCGGGGCGGTGATGTGCTCTGGAAACACCATATATTTT
TRBV6-2/TRBV6-3	TRBJ1-2	few	15	.	CASARDMSIIYGYTF	TGTGCCAGCGCCCGGGACATGTCCATAATCTATGGCTACACCTTC
TRBV6-1	TRBJ1-5	few	17	TRBD1	CASRRNQGALGNQPQHF	TGTGCCAGCAGGCGGAACCAGGGGGCACTAGGCAATCAGCCCCAGCATTTT
TRBV5-1	TRBJ2-5	few	13	TRBD2	CASRVAGFETQYF	TGCGCCAGCAGGGTAGCGGGGTTCGAGACCCAGTACTTC
TRBV6-1	TRBJ2-7	many	14	.	CASSRSGQGYEQYF	TGTGCCAGCAGTAGATCGGGACAAGGCTACGAGCAGTACTTC
TRBV6-6	TRBJ2-3	few	17	TRBD2	CASSYLLAGHSTDTQYF	TGTGCCAGCAGTTACTTACTAGCGGGCCACTCCACAGATACGCAGTATTTT
TRBV12-5	TRBJ1-1	many	15	TRBD1	CASAPPDRDNTEAFF	TGTGCTAGTGCGCCGCCCGACAGGGATAACACTGAAGCTTTCTTT
TRBV12-3/TRBV12-4	TRBJ1-2	many	15	TRBD1	CASSFSGTGDYGYTF	TGTGCCAGCAGTTTTTCCGGGACAGGGGATTATGGCTACACCTTC
TRBV5-5	TRBJ2-7	many	15	.	CASSLDSGSTYEQYF	TGTGCCAGCAGCTTGGATTCAGGGTCAACCTACGAGCAGTACTTC
TRBV12-3/TRBV12-4	TRBJ2-1	many	14	.	CASSPPGRHNEQFF	TGTGCCAGCAGTCCCCCCGGCCGACACAATGAGCAGTTCTTC
TRBV7-9	TRBJ2-5	many	15	TRBD1	CASSNPGQGRETQYF	TGTGCCAGCAGCAATCCCGGACAGGGGCGTGAGACCCAGTACTTC
TRBV3-1	TRBJ2-2	.	16	.	CASSRPGFRRTGELFF	TGTGCCAGCAGCCGACCCGGGTTTCGACGCACCGGGGAGCTGTTTTTT
TRBV7-2	TRBJ2-3	many	17	TRBD1	CASSPRTGTLGADTQYF	TGTGCCAGCAGCCCGAGGACAGGCACCTTGGGGGCAGATACGCAGTATTTT
TRBV20-1	TRBJ2-1	many	15	TRBD1	CSASPRDRGYNEQFF	TGCAGTGCTAGCCCCCGGGACAGGGGATACAATGAGCAGTTCTTC
TRBV12-3/TRBV12-4	TRBJ1-1	many	16	TRBD1	CASSFRQGVRDTEAFF	TGTGCCAGCAGTTTTAGGCAGGGGGTCCGGGACACTGAAGCTTTCTTT
TRBV5-1	TRBJ1-6	many	14	.	CASSLAGTNSPLHF	TGCGCCAGCAGCTTGGCAGGGACGAATTCACCCCTCCACTTT
TRBV5-1	TRBJ2-5	many	14	.	CASSLWGGRETQYF	TGCGCCAGCAGCTTGTGGGGGGGCCGAGAGACCCAGTACTTC
TRBV13	TRBJ2-7	many	13	.	CASSLDGDYEQYF	TGTGCCAGCAGCCTAGACGGAGACTACGAGCAGTACTTC
TRBV20-1	TRBJ2-3	many	15	.	CSASLGATSTDTQYF	TGCAGTGCTAGCCTCGGGGCGACTAGCACAGATACGCAGTATTTT
TRBV5-6	TRBJ2-7	.	14	.	CASTPSQGLYEQYF	TGTGCCAGCACCCCCTCCCAGGGGCTCTACGAGCAGTACTTC
TRBV12-3/TRBV12-4	TRBJ1-1	many	18	.	CASSLKSLGSVMNTEAFF	TGTGCCAGCAGTTTAAAGTCGTTGGGAAGTGTGATGAACACTGAAGCTTTCTTT
TRBV5-8	TRBJ2-1	many	17	TRBD2	CASSLGTTSDSYNEQFF	TGTGCCAGCAGCTTGGGGACTACTAGCGACTCCTACAATGAGCAGTTCTTC
TRBV10-3	TRBJ1-2	once	14	.	CASSGAGGTYGYTF	TGTGCCAGCAGTGGAGCGGGGGGCACCTATGGCTACACCTTC
TRBV20-1	TRBJ2-2	many	16	TRBD2	CSANFPSGGIPGELFF	TGCAGTGCTAACTTCCCTAGCGGGGGCATCCCCGGGGAGCTGTTTTTT
TRBV14	TRBJ1-2	.	15	.	CASSRVPDGGYGYTF	TGTGCCAGCAGCCGGGTTCCGGACGGCGGATATGGCTACACCTTC
TRBV28	TRBJ2-1	many	13	.	CASSSGTINEQFF	TGTGCCAGCAGTTCCGGGACCATCAATGAGCAGTTCTTC
TRBV6-1	TRBJ1-6	many	20	TRBD1	CASSTFTGTGVRSYNSPLHF	TGTGCCAGCAGCACCTTTACCGGGACAGGGGTACGCTCCTATAATTCACCCCTCCACTTT
TRBV6-1	TRBJ2-5	many	15	.	CASSYSSGLGETQYF	TGTGCCAGCAGTTATTCCTCAGGGCTCGGGGAGACCCAGTACTTC
TRBV2	TRBJ2-1	many	16	TRBD1	CASSEGGRQGNNEQFF	TGTGCCAGCAGTGAAGGGGGGAGACAGGGTAACAATGAGCAGTTCTTC
TRBV28	TRBJ2-1	many	17	TRBD2	CASSLGSSGGVLNEQFF	TGTGCCAGCAGTTTGGGATCTAGCGGGGGGGTACTCAATGAGCAGTTCTTC
TRBV12-3/TRBV12-4	TRBJ1-5	many	15	.	CASSLVRDYNQPQHF	TGTGCCAGCAGTTTAGTCAGGGACTACAATCAGCCCCAGCATTTT
TRBV2	TRBJ2-1	many	14	.	CASSEGELYNEQFF	TGTGCCAGCAGTGAAGGGGAACTCTACAATGAGCAGTTCTTC
TRBV2	TRBJ1-2	many	14	.	CASSEDPGAFGYTF	TGTGCCAGCAGTGAAGATCCGGGGGCGTTTGGCTACACCTTC
TRBV19	TRBJ2-7	.	15	.	CASSNMTTYVDEQYF	TGTGCCAGTAGTAATATGACTACGTACGTGGACGAGCAGTACTTC
TRBV19	TRBJ1-5	few	15	.	CASSITHQGGQPQHF	TGTGCCAGTAGTATTACCCATCAGGGCGGCCAGCCCCAGCATTTT
TRBV30	TRBJ2-5	many	12	TRBD1	CAGQGLQETQYF	TGTGCCGGACAGGGCTTACAAGAGACCCAGTACTTC
TRBV5-4	TRBJ1-6	few	17	TRBD1	CASSFGTGASYNSPLHF	TGTGCCAGCAGCTTTGGGACAGGGGCATCCTATAATTCACCCCTCCACTTT
TRBV7-2	TRBJ1-3	many	17	TRBD1	CASSPRDRGNSGNTIYF	TGTGCCAGCAGCCCCCGGGACAGGGGCAACTCTGGAAACACCATATATTTT
TRBV11-2	TRBJ1-3	many	17	.	CASSLESHLNSGNTIYF	TGTGCCAGCAGCTTAGAATCCCACCTCAACTCTGGAAACACCATATATTTT
TRBV6-5	TRBJ1-4	few	15	.	CASSYEGKTNEKLFF	TGTGCCAGCAGTTACGAAGGAAAAACTAATGAAAAACTGTTTTTT
TRBV20-1	TRBJ2-3	many	15	TRBD1	CSARDGDRGADTQYF	TGCAGTGCTAGAGATGGGGACAGGGGGGCAGATACGCAGTATTTT
TRBV28	TRBJ1-4	.	17	TRBD1	CASDPGQGSQVAEKLFF	TGTGCCAGCGATCCGGGACAGGGGTCACAGGTAGCGGAAAAACTGTTTTTT
TRBV12-3/TRBV12-4	TRBJ1-6	many	15	.	CASSLGAGVDSPLHF	TGTGCCAGCAGTTTGGGCGCAGGGGTGGACTCACCCCTCCACTTT
TRBV6-6	TRBJ1-2	.	15	TRBD1	CASSHSGQGGYGYTF	TGTGCCAGCAGTCACTCGGGACAGGGTGGCTATGGCTACACCTTC
TRBV29-1	TRBJ2-1	many	15	TRBD2	CSVVPFSGGPNEQFF	TGCAGCGTTGTCCCTTTTAGCGGGGGGCCTAATGAGCAGTTCTTC
TRBV2	TRBJ1-5	many	14	TRBD1	CASSGLQGFSPQHF	TGTGCCAGCAGTGGGTTACAGGGGTTTTCGCCCCAGCATTTT